There are a few counts of the clone carrying this T cell receptor (beta chain). Its antigen remains unknown. The sample belongs to a study of Ad26.COV2.S vaccination and SARS-CoV-2 variants. Study-wide results and limits: Responses of spike-specific T cells (both CD8+ and CD4+) reportedly showed substantial breadth after vaccination. Analyses of TCR breadth and depth may have underestimated total T cell responses.

Sequencing was performed with immunoSEQ multiplex PCR; in TCRdb, only in-frame clones are kept and a portion is missing. This sample has 350,000 to 550,000 clones; 80% to 90% occur once, and the top ten carry around 2.6%. Treatment given: 15 to 20 received Ad26.COV2.S at low or high dose, single or two shots; about 5 received placebo; per-sample allocation not given. Sampling happened 63 days after the first vaccine or placebo injection. Boston hosted the donor, who was an adult aged 18-55 years. The CDR3 is 13 residues long. Trimming left V 3 bases short and J 5 bases short, with 7 bases between. Per germline, CDR1 MRHNA and CDR2 SNTAGT.

This clonotype was sampled from a person aged 18-60 years who received the Ad26.COV2.S COVID-19 vaccine or a placebo. V usage is TRBV6-4 and J usage is TRBJ2-2; either TRBD1 or TRBD2 may fit D (5 bases each). This material consisted of peripheral blood, taken in a trial of Ad26.COV2.S vaccine versus placebo. DNA for the CDR3: TGTGCCAGCAGTGATGGGACGACCGGGGAGCTGTTTTTT. This gives the protein CASSDGTTGELFF.